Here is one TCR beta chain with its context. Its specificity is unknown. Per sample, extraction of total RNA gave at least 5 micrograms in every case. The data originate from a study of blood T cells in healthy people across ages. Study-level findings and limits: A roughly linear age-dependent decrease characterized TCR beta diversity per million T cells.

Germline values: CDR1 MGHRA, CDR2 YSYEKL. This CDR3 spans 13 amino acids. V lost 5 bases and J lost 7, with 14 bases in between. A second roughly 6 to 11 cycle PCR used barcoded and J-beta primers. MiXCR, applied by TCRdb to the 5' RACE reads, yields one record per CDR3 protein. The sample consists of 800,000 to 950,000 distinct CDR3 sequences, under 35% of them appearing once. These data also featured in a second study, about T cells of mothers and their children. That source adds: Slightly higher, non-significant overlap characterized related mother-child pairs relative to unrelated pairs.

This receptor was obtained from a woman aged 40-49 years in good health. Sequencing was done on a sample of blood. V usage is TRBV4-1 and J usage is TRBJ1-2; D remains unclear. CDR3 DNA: TGCGCCAGCAGCGGACCAGGAAGAGGTGGCTACACCTTC. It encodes CASSGPGRGGYTF.